This entry lists 6 T cell receptor beta chains sequenced from one sample in a study of cytomegalovirus exposure and HLA in healthy donors. The PCR was carried out with 60 Vbeta primers and 13 Jbeta primers. TCRdb's copy holds only in-frame clones and misses some; the assay was immunoSEQ multiplex PCR. The profile shows 100,000 to 150,000 clones, 70% to 85% of them singletons. Sequenced material: PBMCs. Receptors were obtained from a female donor in good health and CMV-seronegative.

The chain recombines TRBV7-9 with TRBJ2-4, with 8 positions matching TRBD2. CDR1 is SEHNR and CDR2 is FQNEAQ in the germline V gene (reference sequence). The CDR3 contains 15 residues. After removal of 8 bases from V and 3 bases from J, the junction contained 9 bases not matched to a gene. The CDR3 coding sequence is TGTGCCAGCTCTCCGGGACTAGGGGACAAAAACATTCAGTACTTC. It encodes CASSPGLGDKNIQYF.

This clone is medium-sized. The chain carries TRBV5-6 and TRBJ1-2; 9 nucleotides match TRBD1. The germline CDR1 and CDR2 sequences are SGHDT and YYEEEE. CDR3 length equals 15 residues. After removal of 2 bases from V and 6 bases from J, the junction contained 8 bases not matched to a gene. CDR3 sequence reads: CASSFQGQGIHGYTF. The DNA for the CDR3 is TGTGCCAGCAGCTTCCAAGGACAGGGGATTCATGGCTACACCTTC.

The gene calls are TRBV5-8 and TRBJ2-7; the match to TRBD1 covers 7 bases. With 4 bases clipped from V and 2 bases from J, the junction kept 3 bases outside the gene matches. This CDR3 has 13 residues. The germline gives CDR1 SGHTS, CDR2 YDEGEE. The CDR3 here is CASSATGPYEQYF. CDR3 DNA sequence: TGTGCCAGCAGCGCGACAGGGCCCTACGAGCAGTACTTC.

The V and J genes are TRBV21-1 and TRBJ2-1; the tabulated D call, TRBD2, remains unverified against the DNA. TRBV21-1 is tagged as a pseudogene. The CDR3 totals 19 residues. CDR3 nucleotide sequence: TGTGCCAGCCCGGCCCGGACCGGGACTAGCGGGAGTGGGTTCGATGAGCAGTTCTTC. It codes for CASPARTGTSGSGFDEQFF.

V usage is TRBV21-1 and J usage is TRBJ2-5; the table's D gene call, TRBD1, was not cross checked with the DNA. TRBV21-1 is annotated as a pseudogene. CDR3 length: 17 amino acids. The DNA of the CDR3 is TGTGCCAGCAGCATACCTCTCGACAGGGATCTATTGTCGACCCAGTACTTC. As protein: CASSIPLDRDLLSTQYF.

V and J are TRBV29-1 and TRBJ2-7; D might be TRBD2 (6 bases). Germline-derived CDR1 and CDR2 are SQVTM and ANQGSEA. This CDR3 spans 15 amino acids. V lost 1 base and J lost 3, with 16 bases in between. CDR3 nucleotide sequence: TGCAGCGTTGAAGGGGGCCAGGGAGGAATCTACGAGCAGTACTTC. It is translated as CSVEGGQGGIYEQYF.